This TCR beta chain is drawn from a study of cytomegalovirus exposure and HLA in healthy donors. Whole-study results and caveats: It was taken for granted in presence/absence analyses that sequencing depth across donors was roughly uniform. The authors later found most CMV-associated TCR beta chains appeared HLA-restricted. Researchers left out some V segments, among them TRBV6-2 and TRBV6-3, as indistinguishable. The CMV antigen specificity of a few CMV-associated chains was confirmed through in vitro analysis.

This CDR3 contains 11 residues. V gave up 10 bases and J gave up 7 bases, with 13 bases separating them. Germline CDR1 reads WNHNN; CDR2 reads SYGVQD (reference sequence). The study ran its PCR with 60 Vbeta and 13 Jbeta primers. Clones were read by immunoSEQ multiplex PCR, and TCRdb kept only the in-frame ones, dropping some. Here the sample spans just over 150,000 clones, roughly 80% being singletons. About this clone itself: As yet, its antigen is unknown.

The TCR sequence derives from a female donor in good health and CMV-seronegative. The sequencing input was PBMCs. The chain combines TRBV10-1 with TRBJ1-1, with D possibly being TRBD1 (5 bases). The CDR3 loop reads CAIARQLEAFF. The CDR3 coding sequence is TGCGCCATCGCACGACAGCTTGAAGCTTTCTTT.